This T cell receptor beta chain was obtained from a study of blood T cells in healthy people across ages. The use of a sample-barcoded 5' primer and a J-beta primer mix characterized a second PCR of roughly 6 to 11 cycles. TCRdb re-called the 5' RACE reads with MiXCR, one entry per CDR3 protein. The sample records about 1 million distinct CDR3 sequences, approximately 26% being singletons. With each sample, at least 5 micrograms of total RNA were extracted. These same data were also listed under a study on T cells of mothers and their children.

The TCR sequence derives from a girl aged 2 to 9 in good health. Sequenced input: blood.

CDR3 sequence (DNA): TGTGCCAGCAGTTGGCTGGCTGAAGCTTTCTTT. The encoded protein is CASSWLAEAFF. The rearrangement links TRBV6-2 or TRBV6-3 to TRBJ1-1; D gene ambiguous. The CDR3 is 11 residues long. Germline loops: CDR1 MNHEY, CDR2 SVGEGT. Trimming took 4 bases from V and 6 from J, leaving 6 bases between them.